This T cell receptor beta chain appears in the sequencing data of a study of T cell responses to AZD1222 COVID-19 vaccine. Broader study findings: Clonal diversity may have been underestimated in mostly white British donors. Only after the peak T cell response were repertoires sampled.

Sequencing was performed with immunoSEQ multiplex PCR; in TCRdb, only in-frame clones are kept and a portion is missing. Among 130,000 or so clones listed, approximately 85% were seen once. As for this clone: Antigen specificity is unknown.

V gave up 1 base and J gave up 3 bases, with 12 bases separating them. The CDR3 contains 15 residues. The germline gives CDR1 ENHRY, CDR2 SYGVKD. The sample consisted of peripheral blood, taken on day 0 of AZD1222 vaccination. V is TRBV10-3 and J is TRBJ1-1; D is possibly TRBD1 (5 bases). This clonotype originated in an adult in good health. The CDR3 nucleotides are TGTGCCATCAGTGAGTTGCAGGGAAGGGACACTGAAGCTTTCTTT. It yields the protein CAISELQGRDTEAFF.